Reported below is one T cell receptor (beta chain). These data come from a study of blood T cell repertoires in COVID-19. Across the study: Some COVID-19 samples were acute and others convalescent; all came from the United States, Italy and Spain. PBMCs, B-cell-depleted T cells, or T cells were the source of the cDNA or gDNA that made up the material.

Authors' methods: It was from reference gene primer amplification that nucleated cell counts were estimated. The repertoire was sequenced with immunoSEQ multiplex PCR; TCRdb's copy has only in-frame clones and lacks some. V and J calls and clone size are given by that table; D and trimming were obtained from the DNA. The data show 650,000 to 800,000 clones, with around 89% seen just once and about 0.24% held by the top ten. The V gene lost 1 base and the J gene lost 3 bases, with 13 bases spanning the gap. From germline, CDR1 is LGHDT and CDR2 YNNKEL (reference sequence). The CDR3 covers 15 residues.

The sequenced material came from peripheral blood. The TCR originated in a woman aged 18-29 years with acute or convalescent COVID-19. The J gene is TRBJ2-7, the V gene TRBV3-1 (or the pseudogene TRBV3-2), with D possibly TRBD2 on 5 matching bases. DNA of the CDR3: TGTGCCAGCAGCCAAGCGGGATCTGGGAACTACGAGCAGTACTTC. It translates to CASSQAGSGNYEQYF.